This T cell receptor (beta chain) stems from a study of blood T cell repertoires in COVID-19. Study overall: Samples came from the United States, Italy and Spain, spanning acute and convalescent COVID-19.

This CDR3 contains 15 residues. Between the trimmed V and J ends, which lost 3 bases and 4 bases, there was a span of 15 bases. Germline V gene lookup returns CDR1 KGHSH and CDR2 LQKENI. The data were produced by immunoSEQ multiplex PCR, yet TCRdb's version contains in-frame clones alone and is incomplete. The top ten hold roughly 2% of the sample, which has some 150,000 clones, about 80% seen once. The specimen was peripheral blood. The sequence was collected from a man between 65 and 79 years old with acute or convalescent COVID-19. The rearrangement joins TRBV18 to TRBJ2-5; D gene uncertain. DNA of the CDR3: TGTGCCAGCTCACCCGCACGAAATTCGAGAGAGACCCAGTACTTC. This gives the protein CASSPARNSRETQYF.